This note documents a single TCR beta chain sequence. It has no known antigen specificity. Base qualities were left out, and no much larger clone turns up one base away. These data originate in a study of T cell clones after liver transplantation (dated by TCRdb to between 2018 and 2021). Turning to the overall study: The samples were obtained from ITN030ST, a randomized trial that attempted immunosuppression withdrawal within 2 years after liver transplantation. Donor-reactive T cell clones were identified using TCRbeta sequencing after a pre-transplant mixed lymphocyte reaction and were then followed in post-transplant blood. As an antigen-independent comparator for donor-reactive sequences, third party-reactive TCRbeta sequences were also identified from pre-transplant MLRs. Of the eight recipients, a few were HCV-positive, while the remaining recipients had been transplanted for non-autoimmune, non-viral indications. The subjects received no induction therapy and were kept on standard immunosuppression until randomization at 12-24 months post-transplant. To count as tolerant, a recipient had to stay completely off immunosuppression for at least one year without liver enzymes climbing beyond twice the upper limit of normal. Blood samples were taken pre-transplant, pre-randomization before withdrawal, and post-randomization after full withdrawal or failed withdrawal. The study cohort included 8 liver transplant recipients, of whom 3 were classified as tolerant and 5 as non-tolerant. What the authors observed across the whole study: Since no allograft tissue specimens were available, donor-reactive T cells may have migrated into the graft instead of being deleted. The decline in donor-reactive sequences exceeded the decline in third party-reactive sequences, suggesting partial antigen-specific deletion that was unrelated to withdrawal success. Conclusions were preliminary, limited by small, heterogeneous patient numbers and non-standardized post-transplant time points. Once repertoire turnover was taken into account, donor-reactive detection showed a significant reduction for CD4 in 7 of 8 subjects and for CD8 in 8 of 8. In two subjects, low numbers of available donor cells limited the measurable donor-reactive repertoire. In most of the 8 subjects, regardless of tolerance or HCV status, circulating donor-reactive CD4 TCRbeta sequences dropped significantly post-transplant.

Thawed unstimulated PBMCs were stained for CD3, CD4 and CD8 and FACS-sorted into CD3+CD4+ and CD3+CD8+ populations. Randomization to immunosuppression withdrawal applied to every one of the 8 studied subjects. The Qiagen DNeasy Blood and Tissue Kit was used for isolation of genomic DNA. The V end gives up 3 bases and the J end 1 base, leaving 8 bases in the junction not matched to a gene. The CDR1 and CDR2 encoded by the germline V gene are MGHRA and YSYEKL. The CDR3 numbers 17 residues from cysteine through phenylalanine. CDR3 DNA is the only sequence kept; it has 51 bases, read in frame from the first base. Frozen genomic DNA underwent high-throughput TCRbeta CDR3 sequencing by immunoSEQ, including PCR amplification, mapping, bias correction and internal controls. The original pipeline was this. Only productive rearrangements were retained, with each unique TCRbeta sequence defined by its CDR3 nucleotide sequence together with its V and J gene. For a sequence to be called donor-reactive, it needed a frequency of at least 0.01% and at least 5-fold expansion in CFSE-low cells compared with unstimulated pre-transplant cells. Minimum frequency thresholds were set for each subject based on the unstimulated sample with the lowest template count, ensuring at least 90% detection power. Repertoire turnover was measured by Jensen-Shannon divergence between the top 1000 TCRbeta sequences post- and pre-transplant. Two-sided Fisher's exact tests were used to test for changes in how often donor-reactive sequences were detected. TCRdb took over this immuneACCESS table, retaining in-frame rearrangements with V and J assigned. Such tables are incomplete; in checked studies, under half of the missing clones stem from an unresolved V gene, and the remainder is unexplained. Clone size and the V and J calls come from that table; the DNA yielded D and trimming. The table for this sample lists about 21,000 clones; under 95% of them were counted only once. The ten largest clones capture 20% to 25% of the sample.

The sequenced sample was CD8+ T cells from blood, obtained roughly 26 months after liver transplant. This chain is built from TRBV4-1 and TRBJ1-3; TRBD1 matches 8 bases in the middle. The TCR sequence derives from a human patient who received a liver transplant. Some T cells may be donor cells from the graft after a transplant. The CDR3 sequence is CASSHDRDRRSGNTIYF. The DNA sequence is TGCGCCAGCAGCCATGACCGGGACAGGCGATCTGGAAACACCATATATTTT.